Listed here are 17 T cell receptor beta chains from one sample, sequenced in a study of blood T cell repertoires in COVID-19. Produced via immunoSEQ multiplex PCR; TCRdb's table is partial and in-frame only. Of 80,000 to 90,000 clones in the sample, around 80% are singletons; the top ten hold 1.2%. Material: peripheral blood. The receptors come from a woman of 80 years or more with acute or convalescent COVID-19.

V and J are TRBV7-8 and TRBJ1-1; no firm D call. V lost 2 bases to trimming and J lost 4 bases, with 5 bases between them. The CDR3 is 12 amino acids. Germline CDR1 reads SGHVS; CDR2 reads FQNEAQ. CDR3 sequence (DNA): TGTGCCAGCAGCTTACGGGGCACTGAAGCTTTCTTT. Encoded protein: CASSLRGTEAFF.

The chain links TRBV11-2 to TRBJ1-6; D gene ambiguous. This CDR3 comprises 14 residues. In germline, CDR1 is SGHAT, CDR2 FQNNGV. Trimming stripped 5 bases from V and 8 bases from J, with 13 bases between. CDR3 loop: CASSPSSVDSPLHF. CDR3 bases: TGTGCCAGCAGCCCCTCGAGCGTTGATTCACCCCTCCACTTT.

This chain uses TRBV5-1 with TRBJ1-2; 7 nucleotides line up with TRBD1. The ends lost 2 bases at V and 8 bases at J; junction bases unmatched: 9. Germline V gene data show CDR1 as SGHRS and CDR2 as YFSETQ. This CDR3 region has 14 residues. The DNA for the CDR3 is TGCGCCAGCAGCTTCGTAGAGGGGGCAGAAGGCTACACCTTC. It is translated as CASSFVEGAEGYTF.

The chain has TRBV28 and TRBJ1-6, with TRBD1 as a possible D gene (6 bases). Deletions cut 10 bases from V and 10 bases from J, with 14 bases between. CDR3 length: 12 residues. Germline V gives CDR1 MDHEN, CDR2 SYDVKM. The CDR3 is CATKPGGSPLHF. The CDR3 DNA sequence: TGTGCCACCAAGCCTGGGGGCTCACCCCTCCACTTT.

Here the CDR3 reads CASSLGLANTGELFF. CDR3 sequence (DNA): TGCGCCAGCAGCTTGGGACTTGCGAACACCGGGGAGCTGTTTTTT. The chain is built from TRBV5-1 and TRBJ2-2; unclear D gene. Trimming stripped 0 bases from V and 0 bases from J, with 6 bases between. Germline-derived CDR1 and CDR2 are SGHRS and YFSETQ. This CDR3 comprises 15 residues.

The chain is built from TRBV9 and TRBJ2-1; D unresolved. The CDR3 has 15 amino acids. CDR1 and CDR2 (germline): SGDLS, YYNGEE. V lost 0 bases and J lost 4, with 11 bases in between. CDR3 DNA: TGTGCCAGCAGCGTAGAAAGCCCCCCGTACAATGAGCAGTTCTTC. Translation gives CASSVESPPYNEQFF.

The genes are TRBV28 and TRBJ2-3; D unclear. This CDR3 comprises 15 residues. V was cut by 5 bases and J by 4 bases, with 16 bases left in between. The germline CDR1 and CDR2 sequences are MDHEN and SYDVKM. The CDR3 DNA follows: TGTGCCAGCAGTCTAGTTCTAATAAACTCAGATACGCAGTATTTT. Protein sequence: CASSLVLINSDTQYF.

The chain uses TRBV27 and TRBJ2-3, with D possibly matching TRBD2 (6 bases). Trimming stripped 4 bases from V and 1 base from J, with 12 bases between. The CDR3 is 15 amino acids. In germline, CDR1 is MNHEY, CDR2 SMNVEV (reference sequence). CDR3 sequence: CASSSPGAGTDTQYF. The CDR3 DNA reads as TGTGCCAGCAGTTCACCGGGAGCAGGCACAGATACGCAGTATTTT.

The chain is built from TRBV7-2 and TRBJ2-1, with a possible D match to TRBD1 (5 bases). This CDR3 has 15 amino acids. Germline-derived CDR1 and CDR2 are SGHTA and FQGNSA. V was pared by 5 bases and J by 5 bases, with 16 bases between. DNA of the CDR3: TGTGCCAGCAGCCCCTTTGGGGCGCGAAACAATGAGCAGTTCTTC. Its translation: CASSPFGARNNEQFF.

The J gene is TRBJ2-5, the V gene TRBV7-3, with D tentatively TRBD1 (6 bases). The CDR3 extends over 15 amino acids. Trimming shortened V by 3 bases and J by 2 bases, and 13 bases separated the two germline ends. Germline V gene sequence: CDR1 SGHTA, CDR2 FQGTGA. The CDR3 DNA sequence: TGTGCCAGCAGCTTCCAGGGGATCGGGCAAGAGACCCAGTACTTC. Amino acid sequence: CASSFQGIGQETQYF.

V usage is TRBV10-2 and J usage is TRBJ2-7, with 12 bases identical to TRBD1. After removal of 8 bases from V and 6 bases from J, the junction contained 8 bases not matched to a gene. From germline, CDR1 is WSHSY and CDR2 SAAADI. CDR3 length equals 14 residues. For the CDR3, the DNA is TGCGCCAGCCTTAGGGGACAGGGGGCGGGCGAGCAGTACTTC. It encodes CASLRGQGAGEQYF.

The chain combines TRBV19 with TRBJ2-1, with 9 positions matching TRBD2. The CDR3 sequence is 16 residues long. Germline trimming cut 2 bases from V and 3 bases from J; bases unmatched to any gene: 5. From germline, CDR1 is LNHDA and CDR2 SQIVND (reference sequence). The DNA of the CDR3 is TGTGCCAGTAGTATAATTAGCGGGAGTCTCTACAATGAGCAGTTCTTC. This codes for CASSIISGSLYNEQFF.

J is TRBJ1-1 and V is TRBV7-8, with D possibly matching TRBD1 (5 bases). V dropped 8 bases and J dropped 0 bases, with 16 bases sitting between them. The germline V gene encodes CDR1 SGHVS and CDR2 FQNEAQ. This CDR3 is built from 15 residues. The CDR3 region is CASSKTSTVNTEAFF. CDR3 nucleotide sequence: TGTGCCAGCTCTAAAACTTCGACAGTGAACACTGAAGCTTTCTTT.

The chain joins TRBV2 to TRBJ2-5; weak D call: TRBD2 (6 bases). The CDR3 has 14 amino acids. CDR1 is SNHLY, CDR2 FYNNEI, per germline. V lost 4 bases, J lost 1 base, and 10 bases lay in between. The chain's CDR3 is CASSVRGTQETQYF. The CDR3 bases are TGTGCCAGCAGTGTACGGGGGACCCAAGAGACCCAGTACTTC.

The rearrangement joins TRBV5-1 to TRBJ2-1, with TRBD2 matching over 9 bases. This CDR3 comprises 16 residues. CDR1 and CDR2 (germline): SGHRS, YFSETQ. After removal of 4 bases from V and 0 bases from J, the junction contained 5 bases not matched to a gene. The CDR3 protein is CASSLDSGSSYNEQFF. CDR3 nucleotides: TGCGCCAGCAGCCTAGATAGCGGGAGCTCCTACAATGAGCAGTTCTTC.

CDR3 sequence: CASSLGSTGGEKLFF. For the CDR3, the DNA is TGTGCCAGCAGTTTAGGATCGACAGGGGGTGAAAAACTGTTTTTT. The V call is TRBV27, the J call TRBJ1-4; 9 bases map to TRBD1. Trimming took 2 bases from V and 7 from J; bases not matched to a gene: 5. Germline CDR1 MNHEY, CDR2 SMNVEV (reference sequence). This CDR3 is built from 15 residues.

This chain connects TRBV6-6 to TRBJ1-1; D possibly corresponds to TRBD1 (6 bases). Germline V lookup: CDR1 MNHNY, CDR2 SVGAGI (reference sequence). V shed 6 bases and J shed 4 bases, with 9 bases lying between them. The CDR3 covers 12 residues. CDR3 protein: CASSLQGTEAFF. CDR3 in DNA: TGTGCCAGCAGCCTACAGGGCACTGAAGCTTTCTTT.